The rows below give T cell receptor beta chains drawn from one sample of a study of regulatory T cells in long-lasting Graves disease. TCRdb re-derived calls from the multiplex PCR reads in MiXCR, one entry per CDR3 protein. This sample has some 220,000 distinct CDR3 sequences, with approximately 19% found just once. The sample was also reused in another study, on T cells in Graves' hyperthyroidism and ophthalmopathy.

This sample comprised peripheral blood mononuclear cells (PBMCs), obtained at new diagnosis, from a patient treated with antithyroid drugs. These receptors all come from a woman under 40 with Graves disease. CDR3s include the opening cysteine and the closing phenylalanine or tryptophan. The order of the fields is J gene, V gene, clone size, D gene, CDR3 DNA, CDR3 protein. The D gene is left open where the match is weak. Size values are once, few and many counts, or a class for expanded clones, and some rows have none.

J: TRBJ2-3
V: TRBV20-1
size: .
D: .
DNA: TGCAGTGCTAAATTCGGGACAGATACGCAGTATTTT
CDR3: CSAKFGTDTQYF

J: TRBJ1-6
V: TRBV15
size: many
D: .
DNA: TGTGCCACCAGACAGACATCTGGGGCGAATTCACCCCTCCACTTT
CDR3: CATRQTSGANSPLHF

J: TRBJ2-7
V: TRBV5-1
size: many
D: .
DNA: TGTGCCAGCAGCTTGGCCCCGGTCTTTTACGGGGAGCAGTACTTC
CDR3: CASSLAPVFYGEQYF

J: TRBJ2-7
V: TRBV10-3
size: many
D: TRBD1
DNA: TGTGCCATCAGTGAGTCAAGACAGGGCAGAAAAGAAGAGCAGTACTTC
CDR3: CAISESRQGRKEEQYF

J: TRBJ1-2
V: TRBV19
size: many
D: .
DNA: TGTGCCAGTAGTATTCGCCCGGCAGCTAACTATGGCTACACCTTC
CDR3: CASSIRPAANYGYTF

J: TRBJ1-1
V: TRBV28
size: .
D: .
DNA: TGTGCCAGCAGTTTATCGAACAGCTACACTGAAGCTTTCTTT
CDR3: CASSLSNSYTEAFF

J: TRBJ1-1
V: TRBV29-1
size: many
D: .
DNA: TGCAGCGTTGGGCAGAGCATGAACACTGAAGCTTTCTTT
CDR3: CSVGQSMNTEAFF

J: TRBJ1-2
V: TRBV11-1
size: many
D: .
DNA: TGTGCCAGCAGCGCTGGACAACTCTATGGCTACACCTTC
CDR3: CASSAGQLYGYTF

J: TRBJ2-7
V: TRBV11-3
size: .
D: TRBD1
DNA: TGTGCCAGCAGCTTGCCGGACAGGGAATACTACGAGCAGTACTTC
CDR3: CASSLPDREYYEQYF

J: TRBJ1-1
V: TRBV20-1
size: many
D: .
DNA: TGCAGTGCTAGAGATTTTAATTCAGGGGAGGGAACTGAAGCTTTCTTT
CDR3: CSARDFNSGEGTEAFF

J: TRBJ1-1
V: TRBV19
size: many
D: .
DNA: TGTGCCATTATGGACGCATGGAACACTGAAGCTTTCTTT
CDR3: CAIMDAWNTEAFF

J: TRBJ2-1
V: TRBV3-1
size: .
D: .
DNA: TGTGCCAGCAGCCAATGGGGGACAAATGAGCAGTTCTTC
CDR3: CASSQWGTNEQFF

J: TRBJ2-5
V: TRBV3-1
size: many
D: .
DNA: TGTGCCAGCAGCCAAGATGCGGGGTTACAAGAGACCCAGTACTTC
CDR3: CASSQDAGLQETQYF

J: TRBJ2-5
V: TRBV20-1
size: .
D: TRBD2
DNA: TGCAGTGCCTTTGGGGCTAGCGGGAACGTGATTGAGACCCAGTACTTC
CDR3: CSAFGASGNVIETQYF

J: TRBJ2-7
V: TRBV7-9
size: many
D: .
DNA: TGTGCCAGCAGCCCCCTTACTAGCTCCTACGAGCAGTACTTC
CDR3: CASSPLTSSYEQYF

J: TRBJ2-5
V: TRBV28
size: many
D: .
DNA: TGTGCCAGCAGTTTTCCGTCCCCAGGGGAAGAGACCCAGTACTTC
CDR3: CASSFPSPGEETQYF

J: TRBJ2-3
V: TRBV11-2
size: .
D: .
DNA: TGTGCCAGCAGCTTTATGCAGGGCACAGATACGCAGTATTTT
CDR3: CASSFMQGTDTQYF